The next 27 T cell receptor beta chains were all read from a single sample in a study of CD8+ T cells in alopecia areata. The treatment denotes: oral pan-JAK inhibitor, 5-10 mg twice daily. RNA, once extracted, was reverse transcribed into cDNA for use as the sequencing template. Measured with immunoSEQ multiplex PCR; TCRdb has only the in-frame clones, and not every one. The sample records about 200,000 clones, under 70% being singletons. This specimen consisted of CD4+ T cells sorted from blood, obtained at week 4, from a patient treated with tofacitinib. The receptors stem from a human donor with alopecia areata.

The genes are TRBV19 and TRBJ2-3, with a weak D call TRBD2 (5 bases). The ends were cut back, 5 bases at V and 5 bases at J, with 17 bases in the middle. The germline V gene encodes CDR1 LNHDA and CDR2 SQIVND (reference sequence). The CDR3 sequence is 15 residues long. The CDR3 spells CASSLGLLDGDTQYF. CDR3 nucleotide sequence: TGTGCCAGTAGTCTCGGACTTCTTGACGGAGATACGCAGTATTTT.

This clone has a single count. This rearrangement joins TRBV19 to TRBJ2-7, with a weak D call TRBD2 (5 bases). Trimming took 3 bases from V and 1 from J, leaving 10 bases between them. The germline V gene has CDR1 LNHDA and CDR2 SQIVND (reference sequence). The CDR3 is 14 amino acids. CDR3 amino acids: CASSISRTSYEQYF. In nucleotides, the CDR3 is TGTGCCAGTAGTATCAGTAGGACTTCCTACGAGCAGTACTTC. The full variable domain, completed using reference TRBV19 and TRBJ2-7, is DGGITQSPKYLFRKEGQNVTLSCEQNLNHDAMYWYRQDPGQGLRLIYYSQIVNDFQKGDIAEGYSVSREKKESFPLTVTSAQKNPTAFYLCASSISRTSYEQYFGPGTRLTVT.

CDR3 DNA sequence: TGCAGCGTTGAACGCGGGGGGTACAATGAGCAGTTCTTC. Translation gives CSVERGGYNEQFF. The chain recombines TRBV29-1 with TRBJ2-1; TRBD2 aligns across 8 bases. This CDR3 region has 13 residues. Germline CDR1 and CDR2: SQVTM and ANQGSEA. After removal of 2 bases from V and 4 bases from J, the junction contained 1 base not matched to a gene.

CDR3 region: CASSPGMGEKLFF. CDR3 DNA: TGTGCCAGCAGCCCCGGGATGGGTGAAAAACTGTTTTTT. The V call is TRBV6-5, the J call TRBJ1-4; no reliable D call. Per germline, CDR1 MNHEY and CDR2 SVGAGI. The V gene lost 6 bases and the J gene lost 7 bases, with 12 bases spanning the gap. The CDR3 spans 13 residues.

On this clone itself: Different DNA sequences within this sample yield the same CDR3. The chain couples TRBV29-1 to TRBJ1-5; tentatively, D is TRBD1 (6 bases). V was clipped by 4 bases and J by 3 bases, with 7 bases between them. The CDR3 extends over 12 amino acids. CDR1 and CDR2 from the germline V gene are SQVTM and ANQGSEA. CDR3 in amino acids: CSVGQANQPQHF. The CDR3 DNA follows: TGCAGCGTTGGACAGGCCAATCAGCCCCAGCATTTT.

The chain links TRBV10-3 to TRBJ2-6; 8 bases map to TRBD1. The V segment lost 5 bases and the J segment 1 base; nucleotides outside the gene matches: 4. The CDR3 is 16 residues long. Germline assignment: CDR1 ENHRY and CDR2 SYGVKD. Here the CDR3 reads CAISRTGSSGANVLTF. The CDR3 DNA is TGTGCCATCAGTCGGACAGGGTCTTCTGGGGCCAACGTCCTGACTTTC.

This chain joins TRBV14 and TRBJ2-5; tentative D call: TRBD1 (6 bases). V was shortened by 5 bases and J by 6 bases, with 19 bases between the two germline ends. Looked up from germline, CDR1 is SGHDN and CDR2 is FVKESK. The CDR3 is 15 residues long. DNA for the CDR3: TGTGCCAGCAGCGCCCAGGGGACCACCTTTAAGACCCAGTACTTC. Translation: CASSAQGTTFKTQYF.

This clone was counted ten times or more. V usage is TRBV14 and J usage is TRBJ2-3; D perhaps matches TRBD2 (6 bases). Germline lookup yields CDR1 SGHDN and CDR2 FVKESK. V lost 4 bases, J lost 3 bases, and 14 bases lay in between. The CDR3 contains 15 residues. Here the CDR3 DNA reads TGTGCCAGCAGCCGGAGCGGGTTAAGGACAGATACGCAGTATTTT. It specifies CASSRSGLRTDTQYF. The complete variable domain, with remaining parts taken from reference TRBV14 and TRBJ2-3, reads EAGVTQFPSHSVIEKGQTVTLRCDPISGHDNLYWYRRVMGKEIKFLLHFVKESKQDESGMPNNRFLAERTGGTYSTLKVQPAELEDSGVYFCASSRSGLRTDTQYFGPGTRLTVL.

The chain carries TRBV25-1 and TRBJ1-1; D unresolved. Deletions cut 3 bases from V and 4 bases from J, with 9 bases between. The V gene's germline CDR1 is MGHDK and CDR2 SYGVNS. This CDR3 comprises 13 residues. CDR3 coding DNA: TGTGCCAGCAGTGAGTCCGACCCCACTGAAGCTTTCTTT. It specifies CASSESDPTEAFF.

The CDR3 protein is CASSLVPTSAYNEQFF. CDR3 DNA: TGCGCCAGCAGCTTGGTACCCACTAGCGCTTACAATGAGCAGTTCTTC. This rearrangement joins TRBV5-1 to TRBJ2-1; 7 bases align to TRBD2. V shed 0 bases, J shed 4 bases, and the junction held 7 bases outside the gene matches. Germline loops: CDR1 SGHRS, CDR2 YFSETQ. CDR3 size: 16 residues. The full variable domain, rest sourced from reference TRBV5-1 and TRBJ2-1, is KAGVTQTPRYLIKTRGQQVTLSCSPISGHRSVSWYQQTPGQGLQFLFEYFSETQRNKGNFPGRFSGRQFSNSRSEMNVSTLELGDSALYLCASSLVPTSAYNEQFFGPGTRLTVL.

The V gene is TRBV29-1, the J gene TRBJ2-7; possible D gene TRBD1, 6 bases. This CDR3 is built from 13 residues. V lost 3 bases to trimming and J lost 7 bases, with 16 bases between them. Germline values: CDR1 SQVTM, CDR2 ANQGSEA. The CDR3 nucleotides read TGCAGCGTTGAGTCTTGGCAGGGGCGAGAGCAGTACTTC. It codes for CSVESWQGREQYF.

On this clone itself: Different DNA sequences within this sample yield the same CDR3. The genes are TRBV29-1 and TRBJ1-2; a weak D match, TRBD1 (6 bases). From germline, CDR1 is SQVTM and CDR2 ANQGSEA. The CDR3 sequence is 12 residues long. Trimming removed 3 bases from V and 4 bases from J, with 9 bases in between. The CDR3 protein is CSVDGQSYGYTF. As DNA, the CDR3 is TGCAGCGTTGATGGACAGAGCTATGGCTACACCTTC.

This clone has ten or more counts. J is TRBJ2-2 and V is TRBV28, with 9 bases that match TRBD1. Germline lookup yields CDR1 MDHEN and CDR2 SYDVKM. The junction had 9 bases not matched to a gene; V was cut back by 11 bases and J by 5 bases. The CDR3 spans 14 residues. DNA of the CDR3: TGTGCCGTCCAGGACAGGGGATTTACCGGGGAGCTGTTTTTT. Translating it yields CAVQDRGFTGELFF.

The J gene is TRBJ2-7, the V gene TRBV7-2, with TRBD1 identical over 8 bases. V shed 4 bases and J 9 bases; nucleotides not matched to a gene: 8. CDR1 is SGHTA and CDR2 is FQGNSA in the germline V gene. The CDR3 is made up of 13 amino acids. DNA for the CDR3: TGTGCCAGCAGCTCAGGGGGCAGTGTCCGGCAGTACTTC. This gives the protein CASSSGGSVRQYF.

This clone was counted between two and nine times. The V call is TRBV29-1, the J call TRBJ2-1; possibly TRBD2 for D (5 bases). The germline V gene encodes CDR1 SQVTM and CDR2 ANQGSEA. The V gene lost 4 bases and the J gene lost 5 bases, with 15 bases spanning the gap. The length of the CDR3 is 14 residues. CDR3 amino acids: CSVGRRLGHNEQFF. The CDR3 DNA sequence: TGCAGCGTTGGGAGGCGACTGGGTCACAATGAGCAGTTCTTC.

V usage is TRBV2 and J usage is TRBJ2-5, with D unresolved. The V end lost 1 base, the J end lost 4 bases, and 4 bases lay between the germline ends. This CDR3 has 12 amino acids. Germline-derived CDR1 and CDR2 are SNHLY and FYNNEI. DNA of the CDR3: TGTGCCAGCAGTGAAGACCGAGAGACCCAGTACTTC. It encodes CASSEDRETQYF. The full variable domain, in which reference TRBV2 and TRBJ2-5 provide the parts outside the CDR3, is EPEVTQTPSHQVTQMGQEVILRCVPISNHLYFYWYRQILGQKVEFLVSFYNNEISEKSEIFDDQFSVERPDGSNFTLKIRSTKLEDSAMYFCASSEDRETQYFGPGTRLLVL.

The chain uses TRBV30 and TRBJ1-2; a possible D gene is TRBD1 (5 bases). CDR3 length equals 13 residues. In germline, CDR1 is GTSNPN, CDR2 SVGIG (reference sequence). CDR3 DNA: TGTGTGGTATGGAGTCAGGGCAACTATGGCTACACCTTC. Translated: CVVWSQGNYGYTF.

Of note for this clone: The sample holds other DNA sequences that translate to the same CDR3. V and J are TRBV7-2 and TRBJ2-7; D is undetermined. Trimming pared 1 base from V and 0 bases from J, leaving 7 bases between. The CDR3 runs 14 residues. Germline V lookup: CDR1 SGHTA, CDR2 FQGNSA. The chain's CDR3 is CASSLGSHSYEQYF. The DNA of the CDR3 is TGTGCCAGCAGCTTAGGCAGCCACTCCTACGAGCAGTACTTC.

In nucleotides, the CDR3 is TGTGCCAGCAGCCAAGATGGCGGCACTGAAGCTTTCTTT. It specifies CASSQDGGTEAFF. The chain combines TRBV4-2 with TRBJ1-1, with D hard to call. The V gene lost 0 bases and the J gene lost 4 bases, with 6 bases spanning the gap. Germline lookup yields CDR1 LGHNA and CDR2 YNFKEQ. The CDR3 is 13 amino acids.

CDR3 protein: CASSLGAGVNTEAFF. CDR3 DNA: TGCGCCAGCAGCTTGGGAGCGGGGGTGAACACTGAAGCTTTCTTT. The J gene is TRBJ1-1, the V gene TRBV5-1; TRBD1 is a possible D gene (5 bases). This CDR3 is built from 15 residues. With 0 bases removed from V and 0 bases from J, the gap between germline ends came to 9 bases. CDR1 and CDR2 from the germline V gene are SGHRS and YFSETQ. Combining the CDR3 with reference TRBV5-1 and TRBJ1-1 gives the whole variable domain KAGVTQTPRYLIKTRGQQVTLSCSPISGHRSVSWYQQTPGQGLQFLFEYFSETQRNKGNFPGRFSGRQFSNSRSEMNVSTLELGDSALYLCASSLGAGVNTEAFFGQGTRLTVV.

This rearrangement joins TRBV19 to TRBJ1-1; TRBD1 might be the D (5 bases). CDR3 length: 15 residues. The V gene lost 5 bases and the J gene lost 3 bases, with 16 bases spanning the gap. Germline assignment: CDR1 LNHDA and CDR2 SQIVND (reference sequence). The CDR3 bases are TGTGCCAGTAGTCGGCTGGGACGGACCGACACTGAAGCTTTCTTT. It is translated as CASSRLGRTDTEAFF.

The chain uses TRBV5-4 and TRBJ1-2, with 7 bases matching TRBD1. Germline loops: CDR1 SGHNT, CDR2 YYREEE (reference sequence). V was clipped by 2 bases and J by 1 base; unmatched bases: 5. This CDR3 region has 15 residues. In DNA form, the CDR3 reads TGTGCCAGCAGCTTCGGGGCAGGGGGTAACTATGGCTACACCTTC. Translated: CASSFGAGGNYGYTF.

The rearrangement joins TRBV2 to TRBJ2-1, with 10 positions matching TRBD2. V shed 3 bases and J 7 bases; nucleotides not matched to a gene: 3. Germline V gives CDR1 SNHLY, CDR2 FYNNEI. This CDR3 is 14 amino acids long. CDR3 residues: CASSDRAGGNEQFF. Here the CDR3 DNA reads TGTGCCAGCAGTGATCGAGCGGGGGGGAATGAGCAGTTCTTC.

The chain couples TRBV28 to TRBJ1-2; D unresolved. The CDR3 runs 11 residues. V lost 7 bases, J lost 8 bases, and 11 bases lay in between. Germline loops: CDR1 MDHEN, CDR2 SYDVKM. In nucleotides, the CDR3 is TGTGCCAGCAACATAATAGGGGGCTACACCTTC. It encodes CASNIIGGYTF.

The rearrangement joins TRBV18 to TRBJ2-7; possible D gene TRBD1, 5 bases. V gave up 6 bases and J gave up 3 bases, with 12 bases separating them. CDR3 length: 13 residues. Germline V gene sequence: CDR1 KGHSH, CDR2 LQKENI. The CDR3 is CASSHSRDYEQYF. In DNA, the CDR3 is TGTGCCAGCTCTCACTCCAGGGACTACGAGCAGTACTTC. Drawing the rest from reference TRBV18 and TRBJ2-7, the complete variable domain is NAGVMQNPRHLVRRRGQEARLRCSPMKGHSHVYWYRQLPEEGLKFMVYLQKENIIDESGMPKERFSAEFPKEGPSILRIQQVVRGDSAAYFCASSHSRDYEQYFGPGTRLTVT.

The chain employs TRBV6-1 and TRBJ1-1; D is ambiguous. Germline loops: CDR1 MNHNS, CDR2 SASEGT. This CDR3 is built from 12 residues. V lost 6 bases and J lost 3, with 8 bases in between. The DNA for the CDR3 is TGTGCCAGCAGCTTCTATGACACTGAAGCTTTCTTT. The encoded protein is CASSFYDTEAFF.

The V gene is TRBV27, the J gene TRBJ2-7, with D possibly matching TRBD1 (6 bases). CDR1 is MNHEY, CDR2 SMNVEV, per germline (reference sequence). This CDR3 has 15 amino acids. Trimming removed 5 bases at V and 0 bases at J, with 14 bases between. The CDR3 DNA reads TGTGCCAGCAGTCAATTCGGACAGCGCTCCTACGAGCAGTACTTC. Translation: CASSQFGQRSYEQYF.